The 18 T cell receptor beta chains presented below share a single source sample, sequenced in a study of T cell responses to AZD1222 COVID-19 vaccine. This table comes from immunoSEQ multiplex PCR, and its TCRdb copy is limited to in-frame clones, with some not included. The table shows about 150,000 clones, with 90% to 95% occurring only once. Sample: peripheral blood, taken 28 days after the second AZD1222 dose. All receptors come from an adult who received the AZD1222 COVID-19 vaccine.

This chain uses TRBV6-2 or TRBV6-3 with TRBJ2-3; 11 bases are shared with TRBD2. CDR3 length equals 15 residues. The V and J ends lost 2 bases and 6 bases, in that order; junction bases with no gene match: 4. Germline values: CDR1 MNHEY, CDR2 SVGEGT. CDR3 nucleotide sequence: TGTGCCAGCAGTTACGGGACTAGCGGTCTTGATACGCAGTATTTT. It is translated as CASSYGTSGLDTQYF.

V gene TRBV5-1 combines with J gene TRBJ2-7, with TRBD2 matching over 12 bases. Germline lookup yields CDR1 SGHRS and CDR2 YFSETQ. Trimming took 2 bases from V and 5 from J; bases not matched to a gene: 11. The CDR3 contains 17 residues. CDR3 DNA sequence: TGCGCCAGCAGCTTACCCGGGACTAGCGGGTCTCCTAACGAGCAGTACTTC. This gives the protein CASSLPGTSGSPNEQYF.

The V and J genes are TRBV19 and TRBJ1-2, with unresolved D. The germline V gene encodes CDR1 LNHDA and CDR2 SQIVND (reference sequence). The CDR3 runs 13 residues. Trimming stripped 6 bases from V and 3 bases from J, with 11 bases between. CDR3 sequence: CASRLSPDYGYTF. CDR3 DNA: TGTGCCAGTAGGCTTTCCCCGGACTATGGCTACACCTTC.

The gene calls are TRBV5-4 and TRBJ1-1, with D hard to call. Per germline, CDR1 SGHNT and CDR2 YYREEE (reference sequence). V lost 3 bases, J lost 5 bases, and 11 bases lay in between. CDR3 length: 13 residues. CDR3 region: CASSWAVGTEAFF. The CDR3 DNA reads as TGTGCCAGCAGCTGGGCGGTGGGGACTGAAGCTTTCTTT.

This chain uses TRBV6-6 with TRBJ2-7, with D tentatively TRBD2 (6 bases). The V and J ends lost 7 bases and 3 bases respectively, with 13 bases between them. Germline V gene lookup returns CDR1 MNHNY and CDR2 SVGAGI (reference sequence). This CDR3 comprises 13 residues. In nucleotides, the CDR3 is TGTGCCAGCAAAGGGAGGCCCTTCTACGAGCAGTACTTC. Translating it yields CASKGRPFYEQYF.

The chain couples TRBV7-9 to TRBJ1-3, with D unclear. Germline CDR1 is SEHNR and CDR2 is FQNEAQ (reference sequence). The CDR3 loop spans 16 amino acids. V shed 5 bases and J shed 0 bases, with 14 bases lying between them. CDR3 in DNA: TGTGCCAGCAGCCAACCTGCCGGGAGCTCTGGAAACACCATATATTTT. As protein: CASSQPAGSSGNTIYF.

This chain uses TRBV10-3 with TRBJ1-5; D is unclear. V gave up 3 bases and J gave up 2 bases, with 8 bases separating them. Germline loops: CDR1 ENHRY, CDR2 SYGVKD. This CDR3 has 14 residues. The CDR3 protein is CAISEQQGNQPQHF. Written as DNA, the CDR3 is TGTGCCATCAGTGAACAACAAGGCAATCAGCCCCAGCATTTT.

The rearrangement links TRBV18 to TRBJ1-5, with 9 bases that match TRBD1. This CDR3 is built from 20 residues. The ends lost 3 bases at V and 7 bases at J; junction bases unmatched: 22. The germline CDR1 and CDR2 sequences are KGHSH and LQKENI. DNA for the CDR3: TGTGCCAGCTCACCTCGGGCGCTAACGATGGAGGACAGGGGTGACCAGCCCCAGCATTTT. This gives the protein CASSPRALTMEDRGDQPQHF.

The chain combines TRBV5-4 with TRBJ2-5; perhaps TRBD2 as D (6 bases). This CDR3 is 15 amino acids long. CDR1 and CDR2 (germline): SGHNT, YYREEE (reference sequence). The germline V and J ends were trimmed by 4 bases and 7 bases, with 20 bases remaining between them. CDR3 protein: CASSAVTSPQGTQYF. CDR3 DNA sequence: TGTGCCAGCAGCGCGGTCACTAGCCCCCAGGGGACCCAGTACTTC.

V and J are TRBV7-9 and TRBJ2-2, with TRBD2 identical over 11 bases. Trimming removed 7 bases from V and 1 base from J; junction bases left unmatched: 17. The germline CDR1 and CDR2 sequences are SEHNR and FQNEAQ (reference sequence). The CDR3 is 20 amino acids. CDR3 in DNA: TGTGCCAGCACCGTGGGGAAGCTAGCGGGAGGATTGGGGAACACCGGGGAGCTGTTTTTT. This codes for CASTVGKLAGGLGNTGELFF.

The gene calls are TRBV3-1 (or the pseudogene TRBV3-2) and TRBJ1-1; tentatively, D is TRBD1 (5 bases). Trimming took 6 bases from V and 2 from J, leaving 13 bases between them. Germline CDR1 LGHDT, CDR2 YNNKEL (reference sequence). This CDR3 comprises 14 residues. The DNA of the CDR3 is TGTGCCAGCAGACAGGCATCAAGAAACACTGAAGCTTTCTTT. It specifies CASRQASRNTEAFF.

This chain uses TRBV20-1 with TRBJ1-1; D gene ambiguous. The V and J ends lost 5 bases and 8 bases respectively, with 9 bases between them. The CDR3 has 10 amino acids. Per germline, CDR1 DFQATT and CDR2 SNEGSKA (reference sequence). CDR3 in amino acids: CSAVHQEAFF. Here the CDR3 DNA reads TGCAGTGCTGTACATCAGGAAGCTTTCTTT.

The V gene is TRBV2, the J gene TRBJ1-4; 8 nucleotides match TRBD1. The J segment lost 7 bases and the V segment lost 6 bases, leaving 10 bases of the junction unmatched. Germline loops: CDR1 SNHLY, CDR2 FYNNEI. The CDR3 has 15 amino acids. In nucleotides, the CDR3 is TGTGCCAGCAGAGAGACAGGGGCTGTGGTTGAAAAACTGTTTTTT. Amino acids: CASRETGAVVEKLFF.

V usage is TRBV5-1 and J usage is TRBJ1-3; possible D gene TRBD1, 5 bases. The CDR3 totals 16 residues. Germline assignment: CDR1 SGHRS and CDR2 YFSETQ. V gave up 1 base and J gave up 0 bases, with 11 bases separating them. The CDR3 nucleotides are TGCGCCAGCAGCTTGACCGCAGGGAGCTCTGGAAACACCATATATTTT. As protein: CASSLTAGSSGNTIYF.

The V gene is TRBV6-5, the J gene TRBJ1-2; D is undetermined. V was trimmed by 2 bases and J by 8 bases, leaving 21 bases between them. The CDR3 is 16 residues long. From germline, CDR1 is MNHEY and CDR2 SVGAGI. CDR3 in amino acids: CASSYGVAGPGSGYTF. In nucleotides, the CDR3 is TGTGCCAGCAGTTACGGCGTGGCAGGCCCAGGATCGGGCTACACCTTC.

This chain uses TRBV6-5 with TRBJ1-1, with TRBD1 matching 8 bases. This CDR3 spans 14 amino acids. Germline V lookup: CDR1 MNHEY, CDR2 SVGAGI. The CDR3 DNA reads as TGTGTAGCACTTCCGGGACAGGAGAACACTGAAGCTTTCTTT. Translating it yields CVALPGQENTEAFF.

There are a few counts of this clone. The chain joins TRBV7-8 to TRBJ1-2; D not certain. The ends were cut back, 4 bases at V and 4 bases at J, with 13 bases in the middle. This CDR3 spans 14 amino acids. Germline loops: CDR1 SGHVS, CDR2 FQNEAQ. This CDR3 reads CASSWTDSTYGYTF. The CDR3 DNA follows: TGTGCCAGCAGCTGGACCGACTCTACCTATGGCTACACCTTC.

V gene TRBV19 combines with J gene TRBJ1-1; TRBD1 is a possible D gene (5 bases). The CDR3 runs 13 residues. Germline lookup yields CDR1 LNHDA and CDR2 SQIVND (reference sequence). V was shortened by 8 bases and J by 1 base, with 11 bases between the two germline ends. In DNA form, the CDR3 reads TGTGCCAGTCAAAGGGGTCGGAACACTGAAGCTTTCTTT. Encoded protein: CASQRGRNTEAFF.